A single sample is the source of the 28 T cell receptor beta chains below, sequenced in a study of T cell changes during pregnancy in multiple sclerosis (dated by TCRdb to between 2019 and 2020). Library construction relied on the immunoSEQ multiplex PCR assay. This immuneACCESS table, as held by TCRdb, lists in-frame sequences with V and J called but not all clones. Of the missing ones, under half trace to an unresolved V gene in checked studies; the others have no known cause. This sample lists about 110,000 clones; 90% to 95% were detected once. Of the sample, 1.5% is held by the ten largest clones. Material: peripheral blood, obtained in the third trimester of pregnancy. Receptors originate from a female donor with multiple sclerosis, enrolled in a pregnancy study.

The chain recombines TRBV7-9 with TRBJ1-1; TRBD1 is a possible D gene (5 bases). V lost 3 bases and J lost 8, with 16 bases in between. This CDR3 region has 14 residues. Germline V CDR1 and CDR2: SEHNR, FQNEAQ (reference sequence). CDR3 nucleotides: TGTGCCAGCAGCTTGGCATCCGGCGGGGGGGAAGCTTTCTTT. This encodes CASSLASGGGEAFF.

V is TRBV19 and J is TRBJ1-5, with TRBD1 identical over 10 bases. The CDR3 contains 17 residues. Trimming at V came to 4 bases and at J to 3 bases, leaving 9 bases not matched to a gene. Germline CDR1 and CDR2: LNHDA and SQIVND (reference sequence). The chain's CDR3 is CASSKTRGQGYNQPQHF. CDR3 in DNA: TGTGCCAGTAGTAAGACACGGGGACAGGGGTACAATCAGCCCCAGCATTTT.

J is TRBJ1-3 and V is TRBV7-2; 7 bases map to TRBD1. Trimming took 0 bases from V and 4 from J; bases not matched to a gene: 3. Germline CDR1 is SGHTA and CDR2 is FQGNSA. The CDR3 is 15 residues long. This CDR3 is CASSLAKGAGNTIYF. DNA for the CDR3: TGTGCCAGCAGCTTAGCGAAGGGGGCGGGAAACACCATATATTTT.

The rearrangement uses TRBV27 and TRBJ2-1; 9 nucleotides match TRBD1. Germline trimming cut 8 bases from V and 8 bases from J; bases unmatched to any gene: 13. Germline-derived CDR1 and CDR2 are MNHEY and SMNVEV (reference sequence). This CDR3 is built from 15 residues. CDR3 protein: CASGPGQGPFDEQFF. In nucleotides, the CDR3 is TGTGCCAGCGGACCCGGACAGGGGCCCTTCGATGAGCAGTTCTTC.

The rearrangement uses TRBV14 and TRBJ2-1; tentative D call: TRBD2 (5 bases). The ends were cut back, 4 bases at V and 9 bases at J, with 13 bases in the middle. The V gene's germline CDR1 is SGHDN and CDR2 FVKESK. The CDR3 loop spans 13 amino acids. CDR3 bases: TGTGCCAGCAGCCCTCGGTTGAGCGGTGAGCAGTTCTTC. It specifies CASSPRLSGEQFF.

The chain links TRBV27 to TRBJ1-1; no reliable D call. The V gene lost 0 bases and the J gene lost 5 bases, with 7 bases spanning the gap. The germline V gene has CDR1 MNHEY and CDR2 SMNVEV (reference sequence). This CDR3 region has 13 residues. The CDR3 DNA is TGTGCCAGCAGTTTATCCGGTTGGACTGAAGCTTTCTTT. Its protein product is CASSLSGWTEAFF.

The chain uses TRBV6-1 and TRBJ1-2, with a possible D match to TRBD1 (6 bases). Trimming pared 5 bases from V and 4 bases from J, leaving 14 bases between. CDR1 is MNHNS and CDR2 is SASEGT in the germline V gene. The CDR3 covers 14 residues. CDR3 protein: CASSPGHKSYGYTF. In DNA, the CDR3 is TGTGCCAGCAGTCCGGGACACAAAAGCTATGGCTACACCTTC.

This chain uses TRBV11-2 with TRBJ2-3; tentatively, D is TRBD2 (5 bases). The germline V gene has CDR1 SGHAT and CDR2 FQNNGV. V was trimmed by 1 base and J by 0 bases, leaving 8 bases between them. There are 15 residues in the CDR3. The CDR3 DNA sequence: TGTGCCAGCAGCTTAGGGACTCCTAGCACAGATACGCAGTATTTT. This translates into CASSLGTPSTDTQYF. Drawing the rest from reference TRBV11-2 and TRBJ2-3, the complete variable domain is EAGVAQSPRYKIIEKRQSVAFWCNPISGHATLYWYQQILGQGPKLLIQFQNNGVVDDSQLPKDRFSAERLKGVDSTLKIQPAKLEDSAVYLCASSLGTPSTDTQYFGPGTRLTVL.

This chain connects TRBV5-6 to TRBJ2-2; unclear D gene. The germline V and J ends were trimmed by 2 bases and 3 bases, with 8 bases remaining between them. The CDR3 has 14 amino acids. Germline assignment: CDR1 SGHDT and CDR2 YYEEEE. CDR3: CASSLALDTGELFF. The CDR3 bases are TGTGCCAGCAGCTTAGCACTCGACACCGGGGAGCTGTTTTTT.

The V and J genes are TRBV5-1 and TRBJ1-1; possibly TRBD1 for D (5 bases). The V and J ends lost 0 bases and 3 bases respectively, with 21 bases between them. Germline V gene sequence: CDR1 SGHRS, CDR2 YFSETQ. The CDR3 extends over 18 amino acids. The CDR3 loop is CASSLATEDIRLYTEAFF. CDR3 bases: TGCGCCAGCAGCTTGGCCACAGAGGACATCCGCCTTTACACTGAAGCTTTCTTT.

V is TRBV7-2 and J is TRBJ2-4, with D maybe TRBD1 (6 bases). V lost 3 bases and J lost 3, with 18 bases in between. Germline values: CDR1 SGHTA, CDR2 FQGNSA. This CDR3 has 17 amino acids. The CDR3 nucleotides are TGTGCCAGCAGCTTGGGAAACAGGGAACGGCGCAAAAACATTCAGTACTTC. Translating gives CASSLGNRERRKNIQYF.

V is TRBV15 and J is TRBJ2-5; the match to TRBD1 covers 11 bases. The germline V gene has CDR1 LNHNV and CDR2 YYDKDF (reference sequence). The J segment lost 5 bases and the V segment lost 5 bases, leaving 13 bases of the junction unmatched. The CDR3 runs 17 residues. DNA for the CDR3: TGTGCCACCAGCGCCAAACCCGGGACAGGGGGTTGGGAGACCCAGTACTTC. The encoded protein is CATSAKPGTGGWETQYF.

The table lists this clone with a count of one. J is TRBJ1-5 and V is TRBV30; weak D call: TRBD1 (5 bases). The V end was cut by 3 bases, the J end by 0 bases, with 12 bases between. The V gene's germline CDR1 is GTSNPN and CDR2 SVGIG (reference sequence). This CDR3 region has 15 residues. CDR3 nucleotide sequence: TGTGCCTGGAGAACAGGAAAAGGTAGCAATCAGCCCCAGCATTTT. Translated: CAWRTGKGSNQPQHF.

V usage is TRBV5-1 and J usage is TRBJ2-5, with 7 positions matching TRBD2. J lost 2 bases, V lost 0 bases, and 4 bases had no gene match. The CDR3 length is 15 residues. From germline, CDR1 is SGHRS and CDR2 YFSETQ. In nucleotides, the CDR3 is TGCGCCAGCAGCTTGGTACGGCGGGAGCAAGAGACCCAGTACTTC. Translating it yields CASSLVRREQETQYF. Using reference TRBV5-1 and TRBJ2-5 for the parts outside the CDR3, the full variable domain is KAGVTQTPRYLIKTRGQQVTLSCSPISGHRSVSWYQQTPGQGLQFLFEYFSETQRNKGNFPGRFSGRQFSNSRSEMNVSTLELGDSALYLCASSLVRREQETQYFGPGTRLLVL.

This sequence joins TRBV5-1 and TRBJ1-2; a possible D gene is TRBD1 (5 bases). The CDR3 runs 13 residues. Trimming left V 3 bases short and J 7 bases short, with 13 bases between. Germline CDR1 and CDR2: SGHRS and YFSETQ. The CDR3 here is CASSSQSGSGYTF. The CDR3 DNA sequence: TGCGCCAGCAGCTCACAGTCAGGGTCTGGCTACACCTTC.

V is TRBV30 and J is TRBJ1-2, with 7 positions matching TRBD1. V lost 4 bases and J lost 3; bases outside the gene matches: 5. Germline assignment: CDR1 GTSNPN and CDR2 SVGIG (reference sequence). This CDR3 region has 13 residues. CDR3 sequence reads: CAWTSGGYYGYTF. For the CDR3, the DNA is TGTGCCTGGACCTCAGGGGGATACTATGGCTACACCTTC. The full variable domain, in which reference TRBV30 and TRBJ1-2 provide the parts outside the CDR3, is SQTIHQWPATLVQPVGSPLSLECTVEGTSNPNLYWYRQAAGRGLQLLFYSVGIGQISSEVPQNLSASRPQDRQFILSSKKLLLSDSGFYLCAWTSGGYYGYTFGSGTRLTVV.

This sequence joins TRBV5-1 and TRBJ2-2; the match to TRBD2 covers 14 bases. The J segment lost 5 bases and the V segment lost 1 base, leaving 4 bases of the junction unmatched. This CDR3 has 17 residues. CDR1 is SGHRS, CDR2 YFSETQ, per germline. The CDR3 DNA follows: TGCGCCAGCAGCTTGAGCGGGACTAGCGGGAGTACCGGGGAGCTGTTTTTT. Its translation: CASSLSGTSGSTGELFF.

This chain links TRBV6-4 with TRBJ1-2; D ambiguous. Trimming cost V 7 bases and J 4 bases, with 19 bases left between them. Germline V lookup: CDR1 MRHNA, CDR2 SNTAGT. The CDR3 loop spans 15 amino acids. The CDR3 sequence: CASKEVGEASYGYTF. Here the CDR3 DNA reads TGTGCCAGCAAAGAAGTTGGGGAGGCTTCCTATGGCTACACCTTC.

The chain's CDR3 is CASPLTSLAGRNTGELFF. CDR3 sequence (DNA): TGTGCCAGCCCCTTAACGTCCCTAGCGGGGAGGAACACCGGGGAGCTGTTTTTT. The chain employs TRBV7-9 and TRBJ2-2; 9 bases align to TRBD2. The J segment lost 1 base and the V segment lost 8 bases, leaving 14 bases of the junction unmatched. The CDR3 is 18 amino acids. In germline, CDR1 is SEHNR, CDR2 FQNEAQ (reference sequence).

The genes are TRBV30 and TRBJ1-1; D is possibly TRBD1 (5 bases). Per germline, CDR1 GTSNPN and CDR2 SVGIG (reference sequence). This CDR3 contains 13 residues. Trimming took 1 base from V and 3 from J, leaving 9 bases between them. The CDR3 loop reads CAWSGGGDTEAFF. CDR3 bases: TGTGCCTGGAGTGGCGGAGGGGACACTGAAGCTTTCTTT.

The chain links TRBV6-1 to TRBJ1-5, with 12 nucleotides matching TRBD1. The CDR3 loop spans 15 amino acids. The V segment lost 6 bases and the J segment 6 bases; nucleotides outside the gene matches: 6. Germline assignment: CDR1 MNHNS and CDR2 SASEGT. The CDR3 nucleotides read TGTGCCAGCAGGATAGGGACAGGGGGCAGTCAGCCCCAGCATTTT. Its protein is CASRIGTGGSQPQHF.

In its sample, this clone was seen once. The rearrangement joins TRBV7-3 to TRBJ2-1, with TRBD1 identical over 8 bases. From germline, CDR1 is SGHTA and CDR2 FQGTGA. The CDR3 runs to 16 residues. V shed 5 bases, J shed 4 bases, and the junction held 10 bases outside the gene matches. The CDR3 DNA sequence: TGTGCCAGCAGCCCGCTTTCTAGGACAGGGTACAATGAGCAGTTCTTC. Translating gives CASSPLSRTGYNEQFF. Variable domain in full (rest from reference TRBV7-3 and TRBJ2-1): GAGVSQTPSNKVTEKGKYVELRCDPISGHTALYWYRQSLGQGPEFLIYFQGTGAADDSGLPNDRFFAVRPEGSVSTLKIQRTERGDSAVYLCASSPLSRTGYNEQFFGPGTRLTVL.

This rearrangement joins TRBV2 to TRBJ1-6; a possible D gene is TRBD1 (6 bases). Germline V CDR1 and CDR2: SNHLY, FYNNEI. The V end was cut by 1 base, the J end by 4 bases, with 11 bases between. The CDR3 has 16 amino acids. CDR3 residues: CASSEVRDTYNSPLHF. CDR3 in DNA: TGTGCCAGCAGTGAAGTTCGGGACACGTATAATTCACCCCTCCACTTT. The variable domain in full, completed from reference TRBV2 and TRBJ1-6, reads EPEVTQTPSHQVTQMGQEVILRCVPISNHLYFYWYRQILGQKVEFLVSFYNNEISEKSEIFDDQFSVERPDGSNFTLKIRSTKLEDSAMYFCASSEVRDTYNSPLHFGNGTRLTVT.

This clone appeared a few times. The rearrangement joins TRBV6-5 to TRBJ1-1; no reliable D call. The V end was cut by 0 bases, the J end by 2 bases, with 13 bases between. Per the germline V gene, CDR1 is MNHEY and CDR2 is SVGAGI. This CDR3 has 16 amino acids. CDR3 sequence (DNA): TGTGCCAGCAGTTACTCGAGGGAACAGTTAAACACTGAAGCTTTCTTT. It encodes CASSYSREQLNTEAFF.

The V call is TRBV7-2, the J call TRBJ2-5, with a weak D call TRBD1 (6 bases). The CDR3 is made up of 13 amino acids. From germline, CDR1 is SGHTA and CDR2 FQGNSA. V was shortened by 4 bases and J by 4 bases, with 10 bases between the two germline ends. The CDR3 here is CASSSQGLETQYF. DNA of the CDR3: TGTGCCAGCAGCTCACAGGGATTAGAGACCCAGTACTTC. Looking up the rest from reference TRBV7-2 and TRBJ2-5 gives the full variable domain: GAGVSQSPSNKVTEKGKDVELRCDPISGHTALYWYRQSLGQGLEFLIYFQGNSAPDKSGLPSDRFSAERTGGSVSTLTIQRTQQEDSAVYLCASSSQGLETQYFGPGTRLLVL.

This clone was seen just once. This chain uses TRBV11-2 with TRBJ2-2, with TRBD1 identical over 7 bases. The V segment lost 3 bases and the J segment 2 bases; nucleotides outside the gene matches: 3. This CDR3 contains 15 residues. Germline V gene sequence: CDR1 SGHAT, CDR2 FQNNGV. CDR3 loop: CASSFGQVNTGELFF. The CDR3 DNA sequence: TGTGCCAGCAGCTTCGGACAGGTTAACACCGGGGAGCTGTTTTTT.

V and J are TRBV5-1 and TRBJ2-7; 9 bases match TRBD1. Germline lookup yields CDR1 SGHRS and CDR2 YFSETQ. CDR3 length: 14 residues. Trimming cost V 4 bases and J 1 base; bases outside gene matches: 3. CDR3 region: CASSGGQGSYEQYF. The CDR3 DNA sequence: TGCGCCAGCAGCGGGGGACAGGGTTCCTACGAGCAGTACTTC.

This clone was recorded only once. The gene calls are TRBV14 and TRBJ2-3; 9 bases align to TRBD2. V was clipped by 3 bases and J by 1 base; unmatched bases: 8. Germline lookup yields CDR1 SGHDN and CDR2 FVKESK. The CDR3 is 17 residues long. The CDR3 here is CASSQSRAGGRTDTQYF. Here the CDR3 DNA reads TGTGCCAGCAGCCAGAGCAGAGCGGGGGGTCGCACAGATACGCAGTATTTT.